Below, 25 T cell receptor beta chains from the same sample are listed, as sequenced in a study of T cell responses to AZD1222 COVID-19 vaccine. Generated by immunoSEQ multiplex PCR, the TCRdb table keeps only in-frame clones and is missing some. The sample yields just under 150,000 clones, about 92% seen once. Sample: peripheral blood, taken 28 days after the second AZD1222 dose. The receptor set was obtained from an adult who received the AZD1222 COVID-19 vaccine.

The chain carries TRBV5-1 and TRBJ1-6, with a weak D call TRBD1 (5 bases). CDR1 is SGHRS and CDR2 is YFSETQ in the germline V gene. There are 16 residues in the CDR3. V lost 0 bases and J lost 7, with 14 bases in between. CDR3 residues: CASSLEGDKGNSPLHF. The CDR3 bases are TGCGCCAGCAGCTTGGAAGGGGATAAGGGAAATTCACCCCTCCACTTT.

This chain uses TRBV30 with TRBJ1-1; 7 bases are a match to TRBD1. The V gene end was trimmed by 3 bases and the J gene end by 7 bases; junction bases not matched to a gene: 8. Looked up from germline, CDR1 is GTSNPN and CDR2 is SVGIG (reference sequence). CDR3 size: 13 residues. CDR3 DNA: TGTGCCTGGAGGACAGGGATTTCAATTGAAGCTTTCTTT. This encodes CAWRTGISIEAFF.

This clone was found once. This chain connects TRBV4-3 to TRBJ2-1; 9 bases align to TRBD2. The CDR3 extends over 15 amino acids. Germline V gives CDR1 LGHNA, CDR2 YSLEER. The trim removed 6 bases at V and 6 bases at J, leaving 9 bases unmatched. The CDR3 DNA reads TGCGCCAGCAGTCTCGGGACTAGCAATACCAATGAGCAGTTCTTC. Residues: CASSLGTSNTNEQFF.

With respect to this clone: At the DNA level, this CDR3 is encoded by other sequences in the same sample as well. CDR3 DNA sequence: TGTGCCAGCAGCTTCGAAGGTACTGAAGCTTTCTTT. Translated, it gives CASSFEGTEAFF. This rearrangement joins TRBV11-2 to TRBJ1-1; D gene uncertain. The length of the CDR3 is 12 residues. Germline lookup yields CDR1 SGHAT and CDR2 FQNNGV. Trimming took 3 bases from V and 5 from J, leaving 7 bases between them. Variable domain in full (rest from reference TRBV11-2 and TRBJ1-1): EAGVAQSPRYKIIEKRQSVAFWCNPISGHATLYWYQQILGQGPKLLIQFQNNGVVDDSQLPKDRFSAERLKGVDSTLKIQPAKLEDSAVYLCASSFEGTEAFFGQGTRLTVV.

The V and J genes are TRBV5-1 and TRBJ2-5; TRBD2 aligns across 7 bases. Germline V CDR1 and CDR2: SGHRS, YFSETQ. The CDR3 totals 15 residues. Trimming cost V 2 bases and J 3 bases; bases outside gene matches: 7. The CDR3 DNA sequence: TGCGCCAGCAGCTTTCGTCAGAGCGGGAAAGAGACCCAGTACTTC. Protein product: CASSFRQSGKETQYF.

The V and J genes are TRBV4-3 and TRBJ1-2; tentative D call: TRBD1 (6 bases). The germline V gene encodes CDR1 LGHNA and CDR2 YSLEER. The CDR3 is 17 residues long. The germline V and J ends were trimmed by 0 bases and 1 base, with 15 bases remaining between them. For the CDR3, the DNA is TGCGCCAGCAGCCAAGACTATTCGGGCAGGGGTAACTATGGCTACACCTTC. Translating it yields CASSQDYSGRGNYGYTF.

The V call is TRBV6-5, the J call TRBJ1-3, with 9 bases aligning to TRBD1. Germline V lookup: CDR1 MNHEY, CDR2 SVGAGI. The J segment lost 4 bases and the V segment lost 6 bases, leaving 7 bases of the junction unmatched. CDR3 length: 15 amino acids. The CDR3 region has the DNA TGTGCCAGCAGGGCGACCGGGACAGGGGGAAACACCATATATTTT. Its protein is CASRATGTGGNTIYF.

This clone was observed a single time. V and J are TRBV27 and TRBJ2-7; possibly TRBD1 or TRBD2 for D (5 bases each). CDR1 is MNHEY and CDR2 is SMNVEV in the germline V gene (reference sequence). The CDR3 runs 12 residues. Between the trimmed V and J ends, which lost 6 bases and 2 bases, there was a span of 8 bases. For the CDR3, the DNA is TGTGCCAGCAGGGGGGTGGCCTACGAGCAGTACTTC. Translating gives CASRGVAYEQYF.

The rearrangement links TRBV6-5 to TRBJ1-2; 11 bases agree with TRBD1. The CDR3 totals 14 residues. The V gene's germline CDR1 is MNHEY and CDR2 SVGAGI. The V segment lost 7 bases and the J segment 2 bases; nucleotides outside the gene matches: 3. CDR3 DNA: TGTGCCAGCACCCGGGACAGGGGGAACTATGGCTACACCTTC. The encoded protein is CASTRDRGNYGYTF.

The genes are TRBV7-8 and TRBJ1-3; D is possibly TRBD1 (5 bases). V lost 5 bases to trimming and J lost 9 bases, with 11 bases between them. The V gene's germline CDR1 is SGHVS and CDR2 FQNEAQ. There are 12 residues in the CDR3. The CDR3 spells CASSLSGGTIYF. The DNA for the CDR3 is TGTGCCAGCAGCCTCTCGGGGGGCACCATATATTTT.

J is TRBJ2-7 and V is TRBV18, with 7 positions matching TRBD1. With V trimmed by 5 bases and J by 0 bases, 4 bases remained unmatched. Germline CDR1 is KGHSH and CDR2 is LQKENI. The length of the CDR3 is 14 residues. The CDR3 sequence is CASSGDRSSYEQYF. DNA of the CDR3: TGTGCCAGCTCAGGGGACAGAAGCTCCTACGAGCAGTACTTC.

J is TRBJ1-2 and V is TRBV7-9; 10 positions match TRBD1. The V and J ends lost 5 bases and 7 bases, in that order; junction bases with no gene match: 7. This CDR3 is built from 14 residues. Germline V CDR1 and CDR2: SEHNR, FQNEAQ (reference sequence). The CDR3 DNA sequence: TGTGCCAGCAGCGGCGGGACAGGGGACGGTGGCTACACCTTC. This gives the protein CASSGGTGDGGYTF.

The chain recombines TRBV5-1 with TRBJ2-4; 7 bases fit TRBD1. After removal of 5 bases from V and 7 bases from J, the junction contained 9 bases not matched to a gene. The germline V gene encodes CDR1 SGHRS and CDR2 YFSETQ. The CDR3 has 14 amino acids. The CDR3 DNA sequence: TGCGCCAGCAGTCGGGACAGCCAAAGGAACATTCAGTACTTC. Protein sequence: CASSRDSQRNIQYF. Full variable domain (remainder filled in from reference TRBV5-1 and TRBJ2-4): KAGVTQTPRYLIKTRGQQVTLSCSPISGHRSVSWYQQTPGQGLQFLFEYFSETQRNKGNFPGRFSGRQFSNSRSEMNVSTLELGDSALYLCASSRDSQRNIQYFGAGTRLSVL.

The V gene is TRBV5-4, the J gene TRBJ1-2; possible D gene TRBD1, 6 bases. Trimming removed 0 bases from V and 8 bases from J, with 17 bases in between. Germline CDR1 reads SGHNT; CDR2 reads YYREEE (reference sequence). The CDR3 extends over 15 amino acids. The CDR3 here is CASSLEYGGSRGYTF. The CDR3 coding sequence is TGTGCCAGCAGCTTGGAATACGGGGGCTCAAGGGGCTACACCTTC.

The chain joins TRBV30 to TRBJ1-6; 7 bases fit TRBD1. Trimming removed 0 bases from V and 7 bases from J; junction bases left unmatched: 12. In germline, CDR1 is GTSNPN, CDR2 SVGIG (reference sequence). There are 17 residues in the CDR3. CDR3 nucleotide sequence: TGTGCCTGGAGTGTCATCAAGGTGGGCAGGGGGAATTCACCCCTCCACTTT. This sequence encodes CAWSVIKVGRGNSPLHF. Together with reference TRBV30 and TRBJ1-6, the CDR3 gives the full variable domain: SQTIHQWPATLVQPVGSPLSLECTVEGTSNPNLYWYRQAAGRGLQLLFYSVGIGQISSEVPQNLSASRPQDRQFILSSKKLLLSDSGFYLCAWSVIKVGRGNSPLHFGNGTRLTVT.

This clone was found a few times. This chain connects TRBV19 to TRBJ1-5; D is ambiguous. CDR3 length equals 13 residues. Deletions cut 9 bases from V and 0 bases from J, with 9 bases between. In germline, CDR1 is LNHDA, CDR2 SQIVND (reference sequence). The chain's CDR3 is CASSRFSNQPQHF. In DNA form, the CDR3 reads TGTGCCAGCAGTCGGTTTAGCAATCAGCCCCAGCATTTT.

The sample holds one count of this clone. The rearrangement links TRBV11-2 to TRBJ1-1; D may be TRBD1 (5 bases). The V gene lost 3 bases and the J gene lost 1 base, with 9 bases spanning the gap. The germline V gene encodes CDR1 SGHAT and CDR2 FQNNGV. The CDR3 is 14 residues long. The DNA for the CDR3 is TGTGCCAGCAGCTTCGGACAAGCGAACACTGAAGCTTTCTTT. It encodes CASSFGQANTEAFF.

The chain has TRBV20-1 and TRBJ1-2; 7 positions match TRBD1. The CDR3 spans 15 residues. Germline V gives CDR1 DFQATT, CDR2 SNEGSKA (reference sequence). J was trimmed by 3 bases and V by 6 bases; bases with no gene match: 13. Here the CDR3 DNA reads TGCAGTGCCAGTCGTGGGCAGGGGGTGGACTATGGCTACACCTTC. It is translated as CSASRGQGVDYGYTF.

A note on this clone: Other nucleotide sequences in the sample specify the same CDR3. For the CDR3, the DNA is TGTGCCAGCAGCCAAGGGAGCAATCAGCCCCAGCATTTT. Encoded protein: CASSQGSNQPQHF. The chain uses TRBV4-2 and TRBJ1-5, with D unresolved. This CDR3 comprises 13 residues. Per germline, CDR1 LGHNA and CDR2 YNFKEQ. With 1 base removed from V and 1 base from J, the gap between germline ends came to 2 bases.

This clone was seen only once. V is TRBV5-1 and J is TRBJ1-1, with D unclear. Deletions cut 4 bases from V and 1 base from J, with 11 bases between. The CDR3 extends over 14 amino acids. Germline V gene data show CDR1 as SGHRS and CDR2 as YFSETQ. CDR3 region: CASSEEARNTEAFF. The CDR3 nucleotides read TGCGCCAGCAGCGAGGAAGCTAGGAACACTGAAGCTTTCTTT.

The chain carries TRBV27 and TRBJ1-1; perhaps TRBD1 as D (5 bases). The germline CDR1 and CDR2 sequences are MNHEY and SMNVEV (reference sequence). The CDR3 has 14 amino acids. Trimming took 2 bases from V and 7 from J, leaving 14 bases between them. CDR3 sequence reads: CASSLGAGTYEAFF. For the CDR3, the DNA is TGTGCCAGCAGTTTAGGGGCAGGGACCTATGAAGCTTTCTTT.

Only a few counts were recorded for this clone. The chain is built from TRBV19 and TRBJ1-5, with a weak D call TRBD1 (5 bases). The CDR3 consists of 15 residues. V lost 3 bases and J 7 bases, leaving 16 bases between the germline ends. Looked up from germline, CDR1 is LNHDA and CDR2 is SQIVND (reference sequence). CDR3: CASSIEGAGVQPQHF. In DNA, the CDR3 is TGTGCCAGTAGTATCGAAGGGGCTGGGGTCCAGCCCCAGCATTTT. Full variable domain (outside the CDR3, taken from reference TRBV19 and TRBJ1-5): DGGITQSPKYLFRKEGQNVTLSCEQNLNHDAMYWYRQDPGQGLRLIYYSQIVNDFQKGDIAEGYSVSREKKESFPLTVTSAQKNPTAFYLCASSIEGAGVQPQHFGDGTRLSIL.

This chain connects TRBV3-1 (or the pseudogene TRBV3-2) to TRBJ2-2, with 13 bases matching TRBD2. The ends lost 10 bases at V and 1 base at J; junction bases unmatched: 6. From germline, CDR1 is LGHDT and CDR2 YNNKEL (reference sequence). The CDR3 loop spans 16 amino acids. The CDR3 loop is CATPGLAGRNTGELFF. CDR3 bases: TGTGCCACTCCGGGACTAGCGGGAAGGAACACCGGGGAGCTGTTTTTT.

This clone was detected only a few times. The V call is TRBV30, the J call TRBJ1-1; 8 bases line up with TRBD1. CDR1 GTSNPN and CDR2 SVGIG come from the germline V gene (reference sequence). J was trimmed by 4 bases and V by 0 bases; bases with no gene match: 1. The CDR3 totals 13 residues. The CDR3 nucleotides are TGTGCCTGGAGTGTAACAGGGGGCACTGAAGCTTTCTTT. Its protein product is CAWSVTGGTEAFF. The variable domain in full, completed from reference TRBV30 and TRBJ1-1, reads SQTIHQWPATLVQPVGSPLSLECTVEGTSNPNLYWYRQAAGRGLQLLFYSVGIGQISSEVPQNLSASRPQDRQFILSSKKLLLSDSGFYLCAWSVTGGTEAFFGQGTRLTVV.

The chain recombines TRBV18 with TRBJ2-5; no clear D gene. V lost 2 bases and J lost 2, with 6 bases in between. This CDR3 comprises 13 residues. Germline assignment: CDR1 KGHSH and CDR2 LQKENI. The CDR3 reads CASSPDQQETQYF. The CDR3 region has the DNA TGTGCCAGCTCACCAGACCAACAAGAGACCCAGTACTTC.